A single T cell receptor beta chain is shown here with its context. The data are from a study of Graves' ophthalmopathy and Graves' hyperthyroidism. For repertoire sequencing, the TCR beta CDR3 regions were amplified from RNA transcripts. Scientists carried out first-round RT-PCR using HTBI primers and then a second-round multiplex PCR. TCRdb re-derived calls from the multiplex PCR reads in MiXCR, one entry per CDR3 protein. This table holds 1 million to 1.3 million distinct CDR3 sequences, 35% to 40% found once. The sequenced material came from peripheral blood or thyroid tissue (not recorded which). The source is an adult man with Graves' hyperthyroidism.

Here the CDR3 reads CSARGRGGSGANVLTF. As DNA, the CDR3 is TGCAGTGCTAGAGGAAGGGGGGGGTCTGGGGCCAACGTCCTGACTTTC. The J gene is TRBJ2-6, the V gene TRBV20-1, with D maybe TRBD2 (7 bases). V was cut by 1 base and J by 1 base, with 11 bases left in between. The CDR3 is 16 amino acids. The germline gives CDR1 DFQATT, CDR2 SNEGSKA (reference sequence).